What follows describes a single T cell receptor beta chain. The germline CDR1 and CDR2 sequences are MNHEY and SVGAGI. The CDR3 covers 14 residues. V lost 3 bases to trimming and J lost 2 bases; unmatched junction nucleotides: 3. The data were obtained in a study of control samples from healthy donors and cancer patients. The data were produced by immunoSEQ multiplex PCR, yet TCRdb's version contains in-frame clones alone and is incomplete. This table holds some 25,000 clones, 82% found once. The chain links TRBV6-5 to TRBJ1-1; 7 bases align to TRBD1. This receptor was obtained from a man in his 60s with colorectal cancer. The material sequenced was PBMCs. CDR3 loop: CASSYDRANTEAFF. In DNA form, the CDR3 reads TGTGCCAGCAGTTATGACAGGGCCAACACTGAAGCTTTCTTT.